This TCR beta chain emerged from a study of cytomegalovirus exposure and HLA in healthy donors. Findings and limits, study-wide: The dataset shows that most TCR sequences were rare, while some public TCRs occurred in many donors.

Clones were sequenced by immunoSEQ multiplex PCR, and TCRdb holds only the in-frame ones, with some missing. The sample includes roughly 50,000 clones, roughly nine tenths of them seen just once. This CDR3 comprises 14 residues. With 3 bases removed from V and 5 bases from J, the gap between germline ends came to 14 bases. Germline CDR1 SGHTA, CDR2 FQGTGA. Concerning this clone itself: Its matching antigen is unknown.

The donors were part of the roughly 120-subject validation cohort, which stood apart from the roughly 700-subject first cohort. The TCR originated in a woman younger than 35 in good health and CMV-seropositive. V usage is TRBV7-3 and J usage is TRBJ2-7; D perhaps matches TRBD2 (7 bases). Sequencing used PBMCs. The CDR3: CASSFHLGGDEQYF. Here the CDR3 DNA reads TGTGCCAGCAGCTTTCACCTAGGGGGGGACGAGCAGTACTTC. Drawing the rest from reference TRBV7-3 and TRBJ2-7, the complete variable domain is GAGVSQTPSNKVTEKGKYVELRCDPISGHTALYWYRQSLGQGPEFLIYFQGTGAADDSGLPNDRFFAVRPEGSVSTLKIQRTERGDSAVYLCASSFHLGGDEQYFGPGTRLTVT.